Listed below are T cell receptor beta chains from one sample, sequenced in a study of cytomegalovirus exposure and HLA in healthy donors. Clones were sequenced by immunoSEQ multiplex PCR, and TCRdb holds only the in-frame ones, with some missing. The sample holds tens of thousands of clones, 10% seen once. Sequencing used PBMCs. The receptors were gathered from a man in his sixties in good health and CMV-seropositive. The CDR3 runs from the conserved cysteine through the conserved F or W. A D gene is named only where the DNA matches it firmly. Expanded clones are given a class, and other clones once, few, many or no size at all.

CDR3nt: TGTGCCAGCCTCCCGGGGACAGCCCATCAGCCCCAGCATTTT
CDR3aa: CASLPGTAHQPQHF
d_gene: TRBD1
j_gene: TRBJ1-5
abundance: NA
v_gene: TRBV28

CDR3nt: TGTGCCAGTAGTATAGGTCGGGCGGGAGAGGGCCTCAATGAGCAGTTCTTC
CDR3aa: CASSIGRAGEGLNEQFF
d_gene: TRBD2
j_gene: TRBJ2-1
abundance: NA
v_gene: TRBV19

CDR3nt: TGTGCCAGCAGTTACAAGGGGGCGGGATTCGGCAATGAGCAGTTCTTC
CDR3aa: CASSYKGAGFGNEQFF
d_gene: NA
j_gene: TRBJ2-1
abundance: NA
v_gene: TRBV6-6

CDR3nt: TGTGCCAGCAGCTTTAGCCGCGGGGCCTACAATGAGCAGTTCTTC
CDR3aa: CASSFSRGAYNEQFF
d_gene: NA
j_gene: TRBJ2-1
abundance: NA
v_gene: TRBV7-3

CDR3nt: TGTGCCAGCAGTGACTTTACAGGGGCTGAAGCTTTCTTT
CDR3aa: CASSDFTGAEAFF
d_gene: TRBD1
j_gene: TRBJ1-1
abundance: few
v_gene: TRBV6-1

CDR3nt: TGTGCTAGCAGATTCGGTCAAGAGAACCAGTACTTC
CDR3aa: CASRFGQENQYF
d_gene: NA
j_gene: TRBJ2-5
abundance: few
v_gene: TRBV7-7

CDR3nt: TGTGCCAGCAGCGTTGGACTGGGGAACACCGGGGAGCTGTTTTTT
CDR3aa: CASSVGLGNTGELFF
d_gene: NA
j_gene: TRBJ2-2
abundance: few
v_gene: TRBV9

CDR3nt: TGTGCCTGGAGCGACTTACTAGCTCCTACCTACGAGCAGTACTTC
CDR3aa: CAWSDLLAPTYEQYF
d_gene: NA
j_gene: TRBJ2-7
abundance: few
v_gene: TRBV30

CDR3nt: TGCAGTGCTAGTTCCGGCTATGGCTACACCTTC
CDR3aa: CSASSGYGYTF
d_gene: NA
j_gene: TRBJ1-2
abundance: few
v_gene: TRBV20-1

CDR3nt: TGTGCCAGCAGCTCTAGACAGACGGAGACCCAGTACTTC
CDR3aa: CASSSRQTETQYF
d_gene: NA
j_gene: TRBJ2-5
abundance: few
v_gene: TRBV11-3

CDR3nt: TGTGCCTGGAGGAGCTACAGAACCTACAATGAGCAGTTCTTC
CDR3aa: CAWRSYRTYNEQFF
d_gene: NA
j_gene: TRBJ2-1
abundance: NA
v_gene: TRBV30

CDR3nt: TGCAGTGCCGACAGGGCCTACGAGCAGTACTTC
CDR3aa: CSADRAYEQYF
d_gene: TRBD1
j_gene: TRBJ2-7
abundance: NA
v_gene: TRBV20-1

CDR3nt: TGTGCCTGGGGGGACACTTACTCTGGGGCCAACGTCCTGACTTTC
CDR3aa: CAWGDTYSGANVLTF
d_gene: NA
j_gene: TRBJ2-6
abundance: NA
v_gene: TRBV30

CDR3nt: TGTGCCGGCAGCCCTGGACAGGGGGGCTATGGCTACACCTTC
CDR3aa: CAGSPGQGGYGYTF
d_gene: TRBD1
j_gene: TRBJ1-2
abundance: few
v_gene: TRBV7-3

CDR3nt: TGTGCCAGCAGTTTTCTCGGTGTTTATAGCAATCAGCCCCAGCATTTT
CDR3aa: CASSFLGVYSNQPQHF
d_gene: NA
j_gene: TRBJ1-5
abundance: few
v_gene: TRBV28

CDR3nt: TGTGCCAGCAGCGCTGGGACTAGCGGGATCTACAATGAGCAGTTCTTC
CDR3aa: CASSAGTSGIYNEQFF
d_gene: TRBD2
j_gene: TRBJ2-1
abundance: few
v_gene: TRBV9

CDR3nt: TGTGCCAGTAGTGGGGAACAGGGGGGGAGCGGCTACACCTTC
CDR3aa: CASSGEQGGSGYTF
d_gene: TRBD1
j_gene: TRBJ1-2
abundance: NA
v_gene: TRBV19

CDR3nt: TGTGCTAGTGGTTCGGGAGGGGGCTTGGAGACCCAGTACTTC
CDR3aa: CASGSGGGLETQYF
d_gene: NA
j_gene: TRBJ2-5
abundance: few
v_gene: TRBV12-5

CDR3nt: TGTGCCAGCAGTTACTCGACTAGGGGAAACATTCAGTACTTC
CDR3aa: CASSYSTRGNIQYF
d_gene: NA
j_gene: TRBJ2-4
abundance: NA
v_gene: TRBV6-5

CDR3nt: TGTGCCACCGCTTACAGGGAGAGCAATCAGCCCCAGCATTTT
CDR3aa: CATAYRESNQPQHF
d_gene: NA
j_gene: TRBJ1-5
abundance: NA
v_gene: TRBV19

CDR3nt: TGTGCCAGCAGTTACTCGGCGGGACAGGGAAAAGGGCAGTACTTC
CDR3aa: CASSYSAGQGKGQYF
d_gene: TRBD1
j_gene: TRBJ2-7
abundance: NA
v_gene: TRBV6-5

CDR3nt: TGTGCCAGCAGCGGACAGCTCCAAGAGACCCAGTACTTC
CDR3aa: CASSGQLQETQYF
d_gene: NA
j_gene: TRBJ2-5
abundance: NA
v_gene: TRBV9

CDR3nt: TGCGCCAGCAGCTTAAAGGGGGCTTGGAACACTGAAGCTTTCTTT
CDR3aa: CASSLKGAWNTEAFF
d_gene: TRBD1
j_gene: TRBJ1-1
abundance: NA
v_gene: TRBV5-1

CDR3nt: TGCGCCAGCAGCTTGTCTACAGGGAACTATGGCTACACCTTC
CDR3aa: CASSLSTGNYGYTF
d_gene: NA
j_gene: TRBJ1-2
abundance: few
v_gene: TRBV5-1

CDR3nt: TGTGCCAGCAGCAGGTTGCCTGGTAGCGCAGTTAGCTCCTACAATGAGCAGTTCTTC
CDR3aa: CASSRLPGSAVSSYNEQFF
d_gene: NA
j_gene: TRBJ2-1
abundance: NA
v_gene: TRBV5-6

CDR3nt: TGCGCCAGCAGCCAAGAAACGGGTGGAGAGACCCAGTACTTC
CDR3aa: CASSQETGGETQYF
d_gene: NA
j_gene: TRBJ2-5
abundance: NA
v_gene: TRBV4-1

CDR3nt: TGCGCCAGCAGTGAGAATGGACTGATGAACACCGGGGAGCTGTTTTTT
CDR3aa: CASSENGLMNTGELFF
d_gene: NA
j_gene: TRBJ2-2
abundance: few
v_gene: TRBV10-1

CDR3nt: TGTGCCTGGAGTTTCGGACTAGCGGGGGACCAAGAGACCCAGTACTTC
CDR3aa: CAWSFGLAGDQETQYF
d_gene: TRBD2
j_gene: TRBJ2-5
abundance: few
v_gene: TRBV30

CDR3nt: TGTGCCAGCAGCCGGACACTGAACACTGAAGCTTTCTTT
CDR3aa: CASSRTLNTEAFF
d_gene: NA
j_gene: TRBJ1-1
abundance: NA
v_gene: TRBV14

CDR3nt: TGTGCCATCAGGGCCCATACTAGGGATGAGCAGTTCTTC
CDR3aa: CAIRAHTRDEQFF
d_gene: NA
j_gene: TRBJ2-1
abundance: few
v_gene: TRBV10-3

CDR3nt: TGCGCCAGCAGCCAACCTCTATCCCACACAGACAGGGGTGGCTACACCTTC
CDR3aa: CASSQPLSHTDRGGYTF
d_gene: TRBD1
j_gene: TRBJ1-2
abundance: NA
v_gene: TRBV4-1